What follows is one T cell receptor beta chain and its context. V shed 0 bases and J 5 bases; nucleotides not matched to a gene: 3. This CDR3 is 14 amino acids long. CDR1 is SGDLS, CDR2 YYNGEE, per germline. The sample comes from a study of CD8+ T cells in alopecia areata. Treatment here: oral pan-JAK inhibitor, 5-10 mg twice daily. RNA was isolated and reverse transcribed to cDNA, the sequencing template. The method was immunoSEQ multiplex PCR; TCRdb's version includes in-frame clones alone and lacks a portion of them. The sample shows some 150,000 clones, 80% to 90% of them seen only once. The TCR was taken from a human donor with alopecia areata. The rearrangement joins TRBV9 to TRBJ2-7, with 9 bases that match TRBD1. The input for sequencing was CD8+ T cells sorted from blood, taken at week 4, from a patient treated with tofacitinib. In DNA, the CDR3 is TGTGCCAGCAGCGTAGAGGGGACAGGGAACGAGCAGTACTTC. Encoded protein: CASSVEGTGNEQYF.